The clone carrying this TCR beta chain was seen a few times. At the DNA level, this CDR3 is encoded by other sequences in the same sample as well. These data originate in a study of shared clonotypes between healthy human individuals. Study as a whole: The plates for each donor numbered three CD4 naive, three CD4 memory, two CD8 naive and one CD8 memory.

Once extracted for a subset, genomic DNA was divided evenly among several immunoSEQ plates. Libraries were prepared by immunoSEQ multiplex PCR; TCRdb keeps only in-frame clonotypes and omits some of them. The sample has approximately 940,000 clones; approximately 80% are singletons. Participating donors were healthy, HIV-negative adults free of recent acute infections or vaccinations. Material for sequencing was memory CD4+ T cells sorted from blood. Subset defined: CD45RA-negative fraction. The sequence was collected from a man aged 18 to 35 in good health.

The CDR3 sequence: CASSRTGSYEQYF. CDR3 sequence (DNA): TGTGCCAGCTCACGTACAGGGTCCTACGAGCAGTACTTC. V usage is TRBV18 and J usage is TRBJ2-7; D may be TRBD1 (6 bases). V lost 4 bases and J 1 base, leaving 8 bases between the germline ends. CDR1 KGHSH and CDR2 LQKENI come from the germline V gene. The CDR3 totals 13 residues.